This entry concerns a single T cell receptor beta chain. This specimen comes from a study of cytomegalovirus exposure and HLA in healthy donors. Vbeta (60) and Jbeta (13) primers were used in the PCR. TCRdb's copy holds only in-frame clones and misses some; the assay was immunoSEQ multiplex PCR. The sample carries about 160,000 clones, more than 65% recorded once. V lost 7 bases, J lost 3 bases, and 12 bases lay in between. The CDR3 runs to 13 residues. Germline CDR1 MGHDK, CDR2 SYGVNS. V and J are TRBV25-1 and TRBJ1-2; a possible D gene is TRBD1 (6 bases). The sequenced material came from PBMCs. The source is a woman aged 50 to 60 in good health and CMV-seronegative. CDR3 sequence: CASNTGPDYGYTF. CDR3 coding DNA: TGTGCCAGCAACACAGGGCCGGACTATGGCTACACCTTC.